This T cell receptor (beta chain) was identified during a study of T cells in localized non-small cell lung cancer (dated by TCRdb to the early 2020s). Turning to the overall study: The study examined T cell repertoires in approximately 240 patients with early-stage NSCLC and compared tumors with uninvolved tumor-adjacent lungs. A mean age of around 66 years was recorded for the NSCLC patients, of whom 129 were male and more than 85 were female. The cohort comprised roughly 220 treatment-naïve NSCLC patients with resected, localized lung tumors. The paper as a whole reports these results and caveats: Of the top 100 tumor clones, a median of about 53 were detected in paired uninvolved adjacent lung; roughly 29 were also among that lung's top 100. Higher T cell density in blood was associated with longer overall survival, whereas higher clonality in adjacent lung was associated with shorter survival. Because multi-region tumor sequencing was not done, intratumor heterogeneity could not be ruled out. Uninvolved tumor-adjacent lung showed the highest T cell clonality, higher than tumor, which suggests more focused antigenic responses in the adjacent lung. Since the design was exploratory, TCR variables were selected using unadjusted p-values with no false-discovery rate correction.

The immunoSEQ Assay was used to sequence TCR beta CDR3 regions from DNA. The paper's processing steps were these. To compute T cell density, TCR beta template counts were normalized to usable DNA, which was estimated by amplifying housekeeping genes. The preseqR package was used to estimate richness by extrapolating to 400,000 templates for PBMC samples and to 120,000 templates for tissue samples. Clonality was defined as one minus Pielou's evenness. Tissue-enriched TCRs were identified through differential abundance testing performed on productive amino-acid clonotypes, with a minimum total count of 5 and an alpha of 0.1. Repertoire overlap between compartments was quantified with the Jaccard Index and Morisita Overlap Index. GLIPH clustered TCR beta CDR3s with public tetramer-defined viral CDR3s; viral motifs required at least three viral sequences plus V-gene enrichment. As stored in TCRdb, this immuneACCESS dataset retains in-frame rearrangements with V and J assigned. A fraction of the clones does not appear; measured against another copy, unresolved V genes explain less than half of the discrepancy, and the remainder lacks a known reason. Clone size and the V and J calls come from that table; the DNA yielded D and trimming. The sample yields tens of thousands of clones; over 75% were counted once. About a tenth of the sample rests with the top ten.

As regards this clone: Its antigen is not yet known. Within one base of it there is no much larger clone, and no base qualities were kept.

At diagnosis, peripheral blood, uninvolved tumor-adjacent lung and tumor were collected and stored as a combination of fresh-frozen and FFPE material. Blood samples were analyzed as peripheral blood mononuclear cells for TCR repertoire profiling. V sheds 3 bases and J sheds 2 bases, leaving 10 bases between their ends. The germline V gene (reference sequence) supplies CDR1 LNHNV and CDR2 YYDKDF. Its CDR3 holds 14 amino acids, cysteine through phenylalanine. The DNA shown is the 42-base CDR3, in frame from base 1. The specimen was peripheral blood, collected before any cancer treatment. This TCR came from a female donor older than 55 with stage I lung adenocarcinoma. The V gene is TRBV15 and the J gene is TRBJ2-5; TRBD1 is possibly the D segment (5 matching bases). The CDR3 region reads CATSRTRAQETQYF. The DNA sequence is given as TGTGCCACCAGCAGGACCAGGGCTCAAGAGACCCAGTACTTC.